The 28 T cell receptor beta chains below were found in one sample sequenced in a study of cytomegalovirus exposure and HLA in healthy donors. Primers: 60 Vbeta forward and 13 Jbeta reverse. Clones were read by immunoSEQ multiplex PCR, and TCRdb kept only the in-frame ones, dropping some. The table has 150,000 or so clones, 80% seen once. The sequenced sample was PBMCs. These receptors were collected from a woman aged 35 to 49 in good health and CMV-seronegative.

This clone was observed a handful of times. This rearrangement joins TRBV5-1 to TRBJ1-3; TRBD1 matches 8 bases. The CDR3 is 16 residues long. Germline V gives CDR1 SGHRS, CDR2 YFSETQ. J was trimmed by 4 bases and V by 0 bases; bases with no gene match: 6. As DNA, the CDR3 is TGCGCCAGCAGCTTGGAAGGACAGGGACCCGGAAACACCATATATTTT. It translates to CASSLEGQGPGNTIYF.

This sequence joins TRBV11-3 and TRBJ1-1; D unclear. Germline CDR1 SGHNT, CDR2 YENEEA. The CDR3 length is 14 residues. V lost 0 bases and J lost 2, with 7 bases in between. The CDR3 loop is CASSLELANTEAFF. The CDR3 DNA sequence: TGTGCCAGCAGCTTAGAGTTGGCAAACACTGAAGCTTTCTTT.

The V call is TRBV2, the J call TRBJ2-1; tentative D call: TRBD2 (6 bases). The CDR3 is 15 amino acids. The germline V and J ends were trimmed by 7 bases and 0 bases, with 13 bases remaining between them. Germline CDR1 and CDR2: SNHLY and FYNNEI. CDR3: CASKGAGPSYNEQFF. The DNA of the CDR3 is TGTGCCAGCAAAGGAGCGGGCCCCTCCTACAATGAGCAGTTCTTC.

The V gene is TRBV4-1, the J gene TRBJ2-2, with 8 bases fitting TRBD1. V was clipped by 2 bases and J by 2 bases; unmatched bases: 4. This CDR3 comprises 16 residues. CDR1 is MGHRA and CDR2 is YSYEKL in the germline V gene. CDR3 sequence (DNA): TGCGCCAGCAGCCAACAGGGGGCACTCAACACCGGGGAGCTGTTTTTT. Protein sequence: CASSQQGALNTGELFF.

The CDR3 DNA reads TGCGCCAGCAGCTTGGGACAGGGGAAACCCATGGTTAACTATGGCTACACCTTC. It is translated as CASSLGQGKPMVNYGYTF. The chain employs TRBV5-1 and TRBJ1-2; 8 bases agree with TRBD1. Germline CDR1 reads SGHRS; CDR2 reads YFSETQ. Germline trimming cut 0 bases from V and 1 base from J; bases unmatched to any gene: 11. CDR3 length: 18 amino acids.

J is TRBJ2-3 and V is TRBV29-1, with TRBD2 as a possible D gene (5 bases). CDR1 is SQVTM, CDR2 ANQGSEA, per germline. The CDR3 length is 15 residues. V was pared by 3 bases and J by 1 base, with 14 bases between. The CDR3 loop reads CSVEGGAVRTDTQYF. Written as DNA, the CDR3 is TGCAGCGTTGAGGGCGGAGCGGTTCGCACAGATACGCAGTATTTT.

The table lists this clone with a few counts. As DNA, the CDR3 is TGTGCCAGCAGTGACCGACACGGTCGGTCACCCCTCCACTTT. Translation gives CASSDRHGRSPLHF. The rearrangement uses TRBV25-1 and TRBJ1-6; D not resolved. CDR1 is MGHDK and CDR2 is SYGVNS in the germline V gene. Deletions cut 3 bases from V and 10 bases from J, with 13 bases between. The CDR3 covers 14 residues.

The CDR3 DNA is TGTGCCAGCAGCTTAGACAGGGTGGTTGAGCAGTTCTTC. Protein product: CASSLDRVVEQFF. The gene calls are TRBV7-2 and TRBJ2-1; tentatively, D is TRBD1 (6 bases). Germline V CDR1 and CDR2: SGHTA, FQGNSA. Between the trimmed V and J ends, which lost 1 base and 9 bases, there was a span of 10 bases. The CDR3 is 13 residues long.

The chain is built from TRBV7-9 and TRBJ1-2; the D gene is possibly TRBD1 (6 bases). V was pared by 5 bases and J by 7 bases, with 17 bases between. This CDR3 is built from 14 residues. The germline V gene has CDR1 SEHNR and CDR2 FQNEAQ (reference sequence). The CDR3 DNA is TGTGCCAGCAGCCCCAGGACAGATTTGGGTGGCTACACCTTC. It is translated as CASSPRTDLGGYTF.

V usage is TRBV5-1 and J usage is TRBJ1-2; D gene uncertain. V dropped 0 bases and J dropped 1 base, with 4 bases sitting between them. CDR1 and CDR2 (germline): SGHRS, YFSETQ. CDR3 size: 13 residues. This CDR3 is CASSLDYNYGYTF. As DNA, the CDR3 is TGCGCCAGCAGCTTGGATTATAACTATGGCTACACCTTC.

This clone appeared a single time. V usage is TRBV19 and J usage is TRBJ1-5; 10 bases are shared with TRBD1. This CDR3 has 13 amino acids. J lost 6 bases, V lost 6 bases, and 2 bases had no gene match. CDR1 LNHDA and CDR2 SQIVND come from the germline V gene (reference sequence). CDR3 region: CASRDRGVQPQHF. The CDR3 DNA reads as TGTGCCAGTAGGGACAGGGGGGTTCAGCCCCAGCATTTT.

In its sample, this clone was seen once. This rearrangement joins TRBV9 to TRBJ2-5; D might be TRBD1 (5 bases). Per the germline V gene, CDR1 is SGDLS and CDR2 is YYNGEE. Trimming took 5 bases from V and 1 from J, leaving 18 bases between them. There are 16 residues in the CDR3. The CDR3 protein is CASRPRTTKFQETQYF. The CDR3 nucleotides read TGTGCCAGCAGGCCGAGGACAACTAAATTCCAAGAGACCCAGTACTTC.

The chain is built from TRBV5-8 and TRBJ2-1; D perhaps matches TRBD1 (6 bases). CDR1 and CDR2 (germline): SGHTS, YDEGEE. V gave up 9 bases and J gave up 7 bases, with 23 bases separating them. The CDR3 runs to 15 residues. CDR3 loop: CATPPWGRGGNEQFF. The DNA for the CDR3 is TGTGCCACTCCCCCCTGGGGCAGGGGCGGGAATGAGCAGTTCTTC.

The chain employs TRBV9 and TRBJ1-2; perhaps TRBD1 as D (6 bases). The CDR3 totals 14 residues. The germline gives CDR1 SGDLS, CDR2 YYNGEE. V was pared by 4 bases and J by 5 bases, with 15 bases between. The CDR3 sequence: CASSTGRGRYGYTF. In DNA form, the CDR3 reads TGTGCCAGCAGCACAGGGAGGGGCAGGTATGGCTACACCTTC.

This clone was recorded once. The chain combines TRBV6-4 with TRBJ1-1; D is possibly TRBD1 (6 bases). This CDR3 is built from 14 residues. Trimming took off 3 bases at V and 4 bases at J, with 12 bases between the two ends. Looked up from germline, CDR1 is MRHNA and CDR2 is SNTAGT. The CDR3 coding sequence is TGTGCCAGCAGTGAAAAGGGGGTCGTCACTGAAGCTTTCTTT. Its protein product is CASSEKGVVTEAFF.

The chain is built from TRBV7-9 and TRBJ2-2; perhaps TRBD1 as D (6 bases). The germline CDR1 and CDR2 sequences are SEHNR and FQNEAQ (reference sequence). The CDR3 contains 16 residues. V lost 4 bases and J lost 0, with 12 bases in between. The CDR3 reads CASSSRQVTNTGELFF. The CDR3 DNA sequence: TGTGCCAGCAGCTCTAGACAGGTTACGAACACCGGGGAGCTGTTTTTT.

This clone has more than one count but fewer than ten. CDR3 DNA sequence: TGTGCCAGCAGAAGTTCGGAGGGGGCCAACGTCCTGACTTTC. It is translated as CASRSSEGANVLTF. V usage is TRBV7-9 and J usage is TRBJ2-6; D not resolved. The germline gives CDR1 SEHNR, CDR2 FQNEAQ (reference sequence). The CDR3 spans 14 residues. Trimming cost V 6 bases and J 4 bases, with 10 bases left between them.

This chain connects TRBV6-5 to TRBJ2-1; TRBD1 agrees at 7 bases. With 6 bases clipped from V and 6 bases from J, the junction kept 8 bases outside the gene matches. Germline V gene sequence: CDR1 MNHEY, CDR2 SVGAGI. CDR3 size: 14 residues. This CDR3 is CASREGALGNEQFF. DNA for the CDR3: TGTGCCAGCAGAGAGGGGGCTTTAGGCAATGAGCAGTTCTTC.

V and J are TRBV7-9 and TRBJ1-6, with a possible D match to TRBD1 (5 bases). The CDR3 extends over 17 amino acids. Trimming removed 5 bases from V and 5 bases from J, with 19 bases in between. CDR1 and CDR2 (germline): SEHNR, FQNEAQ (reference sequence). CDR3 residues: CASSPDSSLPNNSPLHF. The CDR3 DNA is TGTGCCAGCAGCCCCGACAGTTCCCTCCCGAATAATTCACCCCTCCACTTT.

This chain links TRBV13 with TRBJ1-2; 8 bases fit TRBD1. J was trimmed by 8 bases and V by 0 bases; bases with no gene match: 8. The CDR3 runs 15 residues. Germline-derived CDR1 and CDR2 are PRHDT and FYEKMQ (reference sequence). CDR3 sequence: CASSLGTQGAYGYTF. For the CDR3, the DNA is TGTGCCAGCAGCTTAGGTACGCAGGGGGCCTACGGCTACACCTTC.

This clone is a singleton in its sample. The gene calls are TRBV7-2 and TRBJ2-7; 8 bases match TRBD1. This CDR3 spans 15 amino acids. CDR1 is SGHTA, CDR2 FQGNSA, per germline. With V trimmed by 3 bases and J by 0 bases, 4 bases remained unmatched. CDR3 nucleotide sequence: TGTGCCAGCAGCTTCACAGGGGGAGTCTCCTACGAGCAGTACTTC. Translating it yields CASSFTGGVSYEQYF.

This sequence joins TRBV5-6 and TRBJ2-1, with 13 nucleotides matching TRBD2. The CDR3 has 15 residues. V lost 0 bases to trimming and J lost 9 bases; unmatched junction nucleotides: 3. Germline V gene sequence: CDR1 SGHDT, CDR2 YYEEEE. The CDR3: CASSLGLAGGFEQFF. The CDR3 DNA reads as TGTGCCAGCAGCTTGGGACTAGCGGGGGGTTTTGAGCAGTTCTTC.

V usage is TRBV6-5 and J usage is TRBJ2-3; no reliable D call. The germline V gene has CDR1 MNHEY and CDR2 SVGAGI. The CDR3 runs 13 residues. With 0 bases removed from V and 4 bases from J, the gap between germline ends came to 5 bases. Written as DNA, the CDR3 is TGTGCCAGCAGTTACTCGAGAGCAGATACGCAGTATTTT. It encodes CASSYSRADTQYF.

This chain joins TRBV18 and TRBJ1-1; D is possibly TRBD1 (6 bases). The CDR3 runs to 14 residues. The germline V and J ends were trimmed by 3 bases and 9 bases, with 17 bases remaining between them. Germline CDR1 reads KGHSH; CDR2 reads LQKENI. CDR3 in DNA: TGTGCCAGCTCACCGGAACAGGGCAGAGGGCAAGCTTTCTTT. Protein product: CASSPEQGRGQAFF.

V usage is TRBV11-3 and J usage is TRBJ2-7; tentatively, D is TRBD1 (5 bases). The V gene's germline CDR1 is SGHNT and CDR2 YENEEA. Trimming pared 5 bases from V and 3 bases from J, leaving 20 bases between. The CDR3 totals 16 residues. The CDR3 DNA sequence: TGTGCCAGCAGCCGCCAGACCATCCGACAGAACTACGAGCAGTACTTC. This sequence encodes CASSRQTIRQNYEQYF.

The gene calls are TRBV5-1 and TRBJ2-2; D ambiguous. The germline V gene encodes CDR1 SGHRS and CDR2 YFSETQ. Between the trimmed V and J ends, which lost 1 base and 0 bases, there was a span of 7 bases. The CDR3 has 15 amino acids. CDR3 sequence: CASSLTDTNTGELFF. CDR3 DNA sequence: TGCGCCAGCAGCTTGACCGACACGAACACCGGGGAGCTGTTTTTT.

This chain connects TRBV6-5 to TRBJ2-4, with 11 bases that match TRBD2. The CDR3 contains 16 residues. The J segment lost 6 bases and the V segment lost 3 bases, leaving 7 bases of the junction unmatched. The V gene's germline CDR1 is MNHEY and CDR2 SVGAGI. The CDR3 DNA follows: TGTGCCAGCAGTTATGTAGCGGGGGGGCTGTCAAACATTCAGTACTTC. Translation gives CASSYVAGGLSNIQYF.

Regarding this clone: Germline and junction disagree at one end, which may indicate a read error. V gene TRBV5-6 combines with J gene TRBJ2-7, with D possibly matching TRBD2 (7 bases). CDR1 and CDR2 (germline): SGHDT, YYEEEE. The CDR3 extends over 12 amino acids. The CDR3: CASSEGGFEQCF. CDR3 DNA sequence: TGTGCCAGCAGTGAGGGGGGGTTCGAGCAGTGCTTC.